The sequence of this T cell receptor beta chain was determined in a study of blood T cell repertoires in COVID-19. This CDR3 has 18 residues. The J segment lost 0 bases and the V segment lost 5 bases, leaving 12 bases of the junction unmatched. In germline, CDR1 is MNHNY, CDR2 SVGAGI (reference sequence). Only in-frame clones appear in the TCRdb table, and some are missing; sequencing was by immunoSEQ multiplex PCR. Counted here are 220,000 or so clones, 82% occurring once; the ten biggest clones make up roughly 8%. The receptor was isolated from a woman of 80 years or more with COVID-19, enrolled during active disease. The chain links TRBV6-6 to TRBJ2-7; 11 nucleotides agree with TRBD2. Sequencing used peripheral blood. The CDR3 sequence: CASSPSRLAGSSSYEQYF. In DNA, the CDR3 is TGTGCCAGCAGTCCTTCTCGACTAGCGGGAAGCAGCTCCTACGAGCAGTACTTC.